This is a list of T cell receptor beta chains from one sample in a study of shared T cell receptors in the human thymus. The protocol was immunoSEQ multiplex PCR, while the TCRdb copy is restricted to in-frame clones and leaves out a portion. Of about 380,000 clones listed, 95% are singletons. The sample was thymocytes. These receptors all come from a human donor. Each CDR3 is given with its conserved first and last residue. The D gene is left open where the match is weak. Clone size is given for some rows only: seen once, a few or many times, or a class if the clone is expanded.

j_call | clone_size | v_call | d_call | cdr3_length | cdr3_aa | cdr3_nt
TRBJ2-1 | once | TRBV27 | . | 12 | CASSFKGDEQFF | TGTGCCAGCAGTTTTAAGGGGGATGAGCAGTTCTTC
TRBJ1-3 | . | TRBV7-9 | . | 16 | CASSEVRGWVGNTIYF | TGTGCCAGCAGCGAAGTACGGGGGTGGGTTGGAAACACCATATATTTT
TRBJ2-2 | . | TRBV7-7 | TRBD1 | 17 | CASSARIGQVSPGELFF | TGTGCCAGCAGCGCCCGAATTGGACAGGTTTCCCCCGGGGAGCTGTTTTTT
TRBJ1-1 | . | TRBV15 | . | 17 | CATSRVGRVDMNTEAFF | TGTGCCACCAGCAGAGTCGGCAGGGTGGACATGAACACTGAAGCTTTCTTT
TRBJ2-7 | . | TRBV4-2 | TRBD2 | 19 | CASSQDLIGLAGGGDEQYF | TGTGCCAGCAGCCAAGATTTGATAGGACTAGCGGGAGGAGGAGACGAGCAGTACTTC
TRBJ1-5 | . | TRBV6-6 | . | 12 | CASSYFYQPQHF | TGTGCCAGCAGTTACTTCTACCAGCCCCAGCATTTT
TRBJ2-1 | . | TRBV5-1 | . | 12 | CASPVEPDEQFF | TGCGCCAGCCCCGTCGAGCCCGATGAGCAGTTCTTC
TRBJ1-5 | . | TRBV23-1 | . | 17 | CASSQSNCRAVNQPQHF | TGCGCCAGCAGTCAATCTAATTGTCGGGCGGTCAATCAGCCCCAGCATTTT
TRBJ2-3 | . | TRBV4-3 | TRBD2 | 17 | CASSREGEREGTDTQYF | TGCGCCAGCAGCCGGGAAGGAGAGCGGGAGGGCACAGATACGCAGTATTTT
TRBJ2-1 | . | TRBV5-1 | TRBD2 | 18 | CASSSPGLAGSSYNEQFF | TGCGCCAGCAGCTCGCCGGGACTAGCGGGGAGCTCCTACAATGAGCAGTTCTTC
TRBJ2-4 | . | TRBV7-2 | TRBD2 | 16 | CASSLRGEVSKNIQYF | TGTGCCAGCAGCTTACGGGGGGAGGTGTCCAAAAACATTCAGTACTTC
TRBJ1-1 | once | TRBV7-2 | . | 15 | CASSLYGRKNTEAFF | TGTGCCAGCAGCTTATATGGTCGGAAGAACACTGAAGCTTTCTTT
TRBJ2-7 | . | TRBV28 | . | 15 | CASSLLPGPPDEQYF | TGTGCCAGCAGTTTATTACCGGGACCCCCTGACGAGCAGTACTTC
TRBJ1-2 | . | TRBV6-6 | . | 15 | CASSRSRDFTNGYTF | TGTGCCAGCAGTCGTTCCCGGGACTTTACTAATGGCTACACCTTC
TRBJ1-4 | . | TRBV28 | TRBD1 | 15 | CASSADRGRGEKLFF | TGTGCCAGCAGTGCCGACAGGGGTCGTGGAGAAAAACTGTTTTTT
TRBJ1-2 | . | TRBV6-1 | . | 14 | CASSVSGRSYGYTF | TGTGCCAGCAGTGTCTCGGGACGGAGCTATGGCTACACCTTC
TRBJ2-3 | . | TRBV11-1 | . | 14 | CASSLGGGTDTQYF | TGTGCCAGCAGCTTAGGCGGGGGCACAGATACGCAGTATTTT
TRBJ2-1 | . | TRBV5-1 | TRBD2 | 16 | CASSFTSGSSYNEQFF | TGCGCCAGCAGCTTTACTAGCGGGAGCTCCTACAATGAGCAGTTCTTC
TRBJ2-1 | . | TRBV30 | . | 17 | CAWSPPRSGQPYNEQFF | TGTGCCTGGAGTCCCCCTCGGAGCGGCCAACCCTACAATGAGCAGTTCTTC
TRBJ1-1 | . | TRBV6-5 | . | 15 | CASSLGSTGRTEAFF | TGTGCCAGCAGTTTGGGATCGACAGGTCGCACTGAAGCTTTCTTT
TRBJ2-2 | . | TRBV9 | . | 17 | CASSVVTGTNNTGELFF | TGTGCCAGCAGCGTAGTCACAGGGACTAACAACACCGGGGAGCTGTTTTTT
TRBJ1-1 | . | TRBV5-4 | . | 15 | CASSSRQSMNTEAFF | TGTGCCAGCAGCTCAAGGCAAAGCATGAACACTGAAGCTTTCTTT